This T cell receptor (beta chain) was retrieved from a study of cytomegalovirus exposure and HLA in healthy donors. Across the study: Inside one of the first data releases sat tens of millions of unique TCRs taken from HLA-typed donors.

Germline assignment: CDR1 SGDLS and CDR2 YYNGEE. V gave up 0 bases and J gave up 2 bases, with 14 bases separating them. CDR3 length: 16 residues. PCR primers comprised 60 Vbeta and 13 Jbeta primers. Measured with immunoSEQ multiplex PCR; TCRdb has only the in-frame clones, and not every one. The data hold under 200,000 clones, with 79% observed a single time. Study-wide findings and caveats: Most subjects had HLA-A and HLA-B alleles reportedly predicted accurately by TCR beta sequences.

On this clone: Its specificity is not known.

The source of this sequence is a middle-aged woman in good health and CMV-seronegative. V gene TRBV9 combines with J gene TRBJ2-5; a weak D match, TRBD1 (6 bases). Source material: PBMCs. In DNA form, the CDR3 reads TGTGCCAGCAGCGTAGCGATCTCAGGGGAGCAAGAGACCCAGTACTTC. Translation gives CASSVAISGEQETQYF.